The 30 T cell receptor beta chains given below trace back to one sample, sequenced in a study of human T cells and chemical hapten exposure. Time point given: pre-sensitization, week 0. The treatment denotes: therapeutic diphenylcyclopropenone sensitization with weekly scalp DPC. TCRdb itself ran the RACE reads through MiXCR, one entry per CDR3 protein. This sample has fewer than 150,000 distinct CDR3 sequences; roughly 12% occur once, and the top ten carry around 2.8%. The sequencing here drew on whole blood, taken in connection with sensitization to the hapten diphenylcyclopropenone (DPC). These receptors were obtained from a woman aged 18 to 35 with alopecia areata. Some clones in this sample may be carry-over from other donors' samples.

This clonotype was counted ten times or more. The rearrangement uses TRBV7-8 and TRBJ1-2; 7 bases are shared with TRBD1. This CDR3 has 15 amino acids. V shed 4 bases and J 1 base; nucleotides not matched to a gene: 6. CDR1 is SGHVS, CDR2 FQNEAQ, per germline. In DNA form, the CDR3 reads TGTGCCAGCAGCTATTCAGGGGGTATTAACTATGGCTACACCTTC. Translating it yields CASSYSGGINYGYTF.

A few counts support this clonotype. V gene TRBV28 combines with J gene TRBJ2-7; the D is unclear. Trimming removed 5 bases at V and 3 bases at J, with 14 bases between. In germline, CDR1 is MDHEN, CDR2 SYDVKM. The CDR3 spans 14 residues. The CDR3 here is CASSPPTHIYEQYF. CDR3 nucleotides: TGTGCCAGCAGTCCTCCAACCCATATCTACGAGCAGTACTTC.

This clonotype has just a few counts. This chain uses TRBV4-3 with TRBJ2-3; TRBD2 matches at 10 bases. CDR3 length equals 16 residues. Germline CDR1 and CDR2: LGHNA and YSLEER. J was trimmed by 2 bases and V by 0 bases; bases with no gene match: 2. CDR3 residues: CASSQDSGGPTDTQYF. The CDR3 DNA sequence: TGCGCCAGCAGCCAAGATAGCGGGGGGCCCACAGATACGCAGTATTTT.

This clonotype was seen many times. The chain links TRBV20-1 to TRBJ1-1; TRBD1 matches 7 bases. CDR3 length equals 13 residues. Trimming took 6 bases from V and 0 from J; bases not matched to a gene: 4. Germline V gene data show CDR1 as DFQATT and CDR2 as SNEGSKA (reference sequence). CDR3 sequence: CSAPGQMNTEAFF. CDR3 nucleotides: TGCAGTGCGCCGGGACAGATGAACACTGAAGCTTTCTTT.

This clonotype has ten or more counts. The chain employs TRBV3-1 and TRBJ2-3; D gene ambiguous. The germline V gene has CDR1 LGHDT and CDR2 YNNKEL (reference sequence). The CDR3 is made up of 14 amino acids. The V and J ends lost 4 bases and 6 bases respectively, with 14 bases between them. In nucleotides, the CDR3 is TGTGCCAGCAGCCTGGCCCCCCTGGGGGATACGCAGTATTTT. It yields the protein CASSLAPLGDTQYF.

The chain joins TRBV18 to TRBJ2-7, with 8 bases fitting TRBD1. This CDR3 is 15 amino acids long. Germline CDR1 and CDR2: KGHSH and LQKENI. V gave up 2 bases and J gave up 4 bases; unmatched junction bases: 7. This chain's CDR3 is CASSPFGQGKYEQYF. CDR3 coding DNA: TGTGCCAGCTCACCATTCGGACAGGGTAAATACGAGCAGTACTTC.

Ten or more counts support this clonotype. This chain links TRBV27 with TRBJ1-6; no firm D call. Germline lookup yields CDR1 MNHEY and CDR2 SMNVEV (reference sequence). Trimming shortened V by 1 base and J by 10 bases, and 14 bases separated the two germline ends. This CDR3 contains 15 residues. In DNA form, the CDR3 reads TGTGCCAGCAGTTTATACACCTTGTCTTCGTCACCCCTCCACTTT. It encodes CASSLYTLSSSPLHF.

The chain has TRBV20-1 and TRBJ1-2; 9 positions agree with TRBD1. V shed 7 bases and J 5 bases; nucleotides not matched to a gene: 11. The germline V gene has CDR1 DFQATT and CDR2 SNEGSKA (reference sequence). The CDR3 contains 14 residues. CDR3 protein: CSGEPGTGYYGYTF. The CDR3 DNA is TGCAGTGGGGAGCCCGGGACAGGGTATTATGGCTACACCTTC.

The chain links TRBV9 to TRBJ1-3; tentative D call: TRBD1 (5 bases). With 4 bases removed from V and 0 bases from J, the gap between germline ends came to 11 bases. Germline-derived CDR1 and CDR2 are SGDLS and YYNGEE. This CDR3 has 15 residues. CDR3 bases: TGTGCCAGCAGCCCTCCCGGGGGCTCTGGAAACACCATATATTTT. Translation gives CASSPPGGSGNTIYF.

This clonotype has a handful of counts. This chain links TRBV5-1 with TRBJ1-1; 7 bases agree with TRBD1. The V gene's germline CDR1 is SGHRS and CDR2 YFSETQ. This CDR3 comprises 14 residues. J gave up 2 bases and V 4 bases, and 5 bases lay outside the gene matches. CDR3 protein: CASSIGTVNTEAFF. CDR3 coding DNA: TGCGCCAGCAGCATTGGGACAGTCAACACTGAAGCTTTCTTT.

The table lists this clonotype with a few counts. The chain's CDR3 is CASSRQGRNIQYF. CDR3 coding DNA: TGTGCCAGCAGCCGACAGGGGAGAAACATTCAGTACTTC. The genes are TRBV2 and TRBJ2-4, with 8 bases identical to TRBD1. Germline V CDR1 and CDR2: SNHLY, FYNNEI. Losses at the gene ends were 6 bases for V and 6 bases for J; bases not matched to a gene: 4. CDR3 length equals 13 residues.

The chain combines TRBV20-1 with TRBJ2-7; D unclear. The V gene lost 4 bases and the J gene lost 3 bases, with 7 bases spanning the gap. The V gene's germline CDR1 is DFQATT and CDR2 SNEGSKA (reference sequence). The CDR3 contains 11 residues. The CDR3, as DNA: TGCAGTGCTACCCCTAGCTACGAGCAGTACTTC. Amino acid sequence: CSATPSYEQYF.

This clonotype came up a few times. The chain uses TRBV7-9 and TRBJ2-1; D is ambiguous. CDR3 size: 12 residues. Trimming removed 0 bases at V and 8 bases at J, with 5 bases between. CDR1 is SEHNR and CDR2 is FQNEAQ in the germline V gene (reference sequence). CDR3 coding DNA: TGTGCCAGCAGCTTAGCGCCCGATGAGCAGTTCTTC. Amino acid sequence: CASSLAPDEQFF.

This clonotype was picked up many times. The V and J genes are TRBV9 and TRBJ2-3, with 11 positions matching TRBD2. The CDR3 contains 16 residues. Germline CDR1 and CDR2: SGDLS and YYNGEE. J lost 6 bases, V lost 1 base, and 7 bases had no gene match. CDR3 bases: TGTGCCAGCAGCGTATCCACTAGCGGGGGTCAGGATACGCAGTATTTT. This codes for CASSVSTSGGQDTQYF.

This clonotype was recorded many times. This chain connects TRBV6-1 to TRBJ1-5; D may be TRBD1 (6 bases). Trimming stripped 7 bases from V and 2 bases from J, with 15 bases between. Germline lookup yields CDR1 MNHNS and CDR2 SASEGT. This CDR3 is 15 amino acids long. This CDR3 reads CASTFGGAGNQPQHF. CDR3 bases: TGTGCCAGCACCTTTGGGGGGGCCGGCAATCAGCCCCAGCATTTT.

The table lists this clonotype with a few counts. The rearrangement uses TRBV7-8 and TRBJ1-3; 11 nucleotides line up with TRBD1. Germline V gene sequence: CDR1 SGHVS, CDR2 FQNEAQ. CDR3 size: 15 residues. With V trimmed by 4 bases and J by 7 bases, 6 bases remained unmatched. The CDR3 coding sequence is TGTGCCAGCAGCTCTCCGGGACAGGGGGTGAACACCATATATTTT. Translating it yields CASSSPGQGVNTIYF.

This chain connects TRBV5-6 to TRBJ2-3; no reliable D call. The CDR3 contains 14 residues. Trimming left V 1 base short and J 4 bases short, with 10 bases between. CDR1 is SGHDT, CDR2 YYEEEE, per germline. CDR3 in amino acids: CASSLWGTADTQYF. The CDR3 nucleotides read TGTGCCAGCAGCTTGTGGGGTACCGCAGATACGCAGTATTTT.

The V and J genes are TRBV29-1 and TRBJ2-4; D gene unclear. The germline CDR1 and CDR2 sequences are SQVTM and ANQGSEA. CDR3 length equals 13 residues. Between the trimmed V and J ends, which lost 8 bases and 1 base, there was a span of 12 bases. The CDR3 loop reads CSYRQGAKNIQYF. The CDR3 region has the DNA TGCAGCTACAGACAAGGGGCCAAAAACATTCAGTACTTC.

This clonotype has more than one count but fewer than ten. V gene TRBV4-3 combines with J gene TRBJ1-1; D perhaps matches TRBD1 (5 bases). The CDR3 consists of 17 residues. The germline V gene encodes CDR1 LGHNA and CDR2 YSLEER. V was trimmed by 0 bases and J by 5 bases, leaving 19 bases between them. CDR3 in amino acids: CASSQDKGALSMTEAFF. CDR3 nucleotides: TGCGCCAGCAGCCAAGATAAAGGGGCGCTTTCGATGACTGAAGCTTTCTTT.

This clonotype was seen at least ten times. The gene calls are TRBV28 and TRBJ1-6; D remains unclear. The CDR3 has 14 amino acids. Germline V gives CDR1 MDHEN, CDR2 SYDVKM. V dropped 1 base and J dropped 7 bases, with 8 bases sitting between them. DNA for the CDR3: TGTGCCAGCAGTTTATTGGTGGGAAATTCACCCCTCCACTTT. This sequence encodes CASSLLVGNSPLHF.

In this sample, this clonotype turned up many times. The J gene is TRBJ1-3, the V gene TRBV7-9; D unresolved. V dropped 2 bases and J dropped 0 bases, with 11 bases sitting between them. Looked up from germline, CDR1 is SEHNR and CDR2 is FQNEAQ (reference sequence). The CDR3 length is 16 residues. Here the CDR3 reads CASSLTGRTSGNTIYF. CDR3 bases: TGTGCCAGCAGCTTAACTGGGAGGACCTCTGGAAACACCATATATTTT. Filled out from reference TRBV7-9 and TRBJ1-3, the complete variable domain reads DTGVSQNPRHKITKRGQNVTFRCDPISEHNRLYWYRQTLGQGPEFLTYFQNEAQLEKSRLLSDRFSAERPKGSFSTLEIQRTEQGDSAMYLCASSLTGRTSGNTIYFGEGSWLTVV.

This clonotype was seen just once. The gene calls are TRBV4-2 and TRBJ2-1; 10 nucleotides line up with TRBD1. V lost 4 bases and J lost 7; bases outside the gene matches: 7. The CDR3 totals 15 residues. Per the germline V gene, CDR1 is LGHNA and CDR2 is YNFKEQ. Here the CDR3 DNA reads TGTGCCAGCAGCCCGCGACAGGGGGCGAAAAATGAGCAGTTCTTC. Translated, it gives CASSPRQGAKNEQFF.

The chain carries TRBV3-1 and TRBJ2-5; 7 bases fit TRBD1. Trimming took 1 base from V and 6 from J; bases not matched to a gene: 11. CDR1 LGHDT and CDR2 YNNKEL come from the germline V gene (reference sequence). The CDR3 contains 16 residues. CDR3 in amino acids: CASSQGAPGTEKTQYF. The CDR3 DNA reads TGTGCCAGCAGCCAAGGCGCACCCGGGACAGAAAAGACCCAGTACTTC.

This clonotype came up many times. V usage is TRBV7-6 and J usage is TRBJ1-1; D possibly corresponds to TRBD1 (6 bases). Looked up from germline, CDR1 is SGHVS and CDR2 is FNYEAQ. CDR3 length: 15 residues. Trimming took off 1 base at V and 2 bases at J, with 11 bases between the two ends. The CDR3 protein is CASSLEGGANTEAFF. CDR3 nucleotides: TGTGCCAGCAGCTTAGAGGGGGGAGCTAACACTGAAGCTTTCTTT.

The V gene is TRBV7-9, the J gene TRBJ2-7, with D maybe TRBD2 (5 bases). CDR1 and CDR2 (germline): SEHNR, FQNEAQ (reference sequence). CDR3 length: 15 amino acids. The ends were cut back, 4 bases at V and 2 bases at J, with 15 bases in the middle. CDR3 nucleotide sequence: TGTGCCAGCAGCTCCAGCGGTGCCGTCGCCTACGAGCAGTACTTC. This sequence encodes CASSSSGAVAYEQYF.

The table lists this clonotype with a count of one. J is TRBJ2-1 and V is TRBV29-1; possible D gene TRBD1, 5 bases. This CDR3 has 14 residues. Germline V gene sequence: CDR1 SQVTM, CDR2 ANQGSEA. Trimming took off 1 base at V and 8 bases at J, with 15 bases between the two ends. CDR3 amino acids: CSVEGQTGVDEQFF. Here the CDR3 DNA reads TGCAGCGTTGAAGGCCAAACAGGAGTGGATGAGCAGTTCTTC.

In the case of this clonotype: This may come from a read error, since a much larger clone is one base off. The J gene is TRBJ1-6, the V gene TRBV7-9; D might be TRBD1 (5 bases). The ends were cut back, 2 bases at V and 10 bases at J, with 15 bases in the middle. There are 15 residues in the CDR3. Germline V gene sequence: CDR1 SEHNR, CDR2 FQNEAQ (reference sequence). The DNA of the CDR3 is TGTGCCAGCAGCTTAATCGGGGGGGTGGAATCACCCCTCCACTTT. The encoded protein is CASSLIGGVESPLHF. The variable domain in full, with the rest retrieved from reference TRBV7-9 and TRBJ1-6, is DTGVSQNPRHKITKRGQNVTFRCDPISEHNRLYWYRQTLGQGPEFLTYFQNEAQLEKSRLLSDRFSAERPKGSFSTLEIQRTEQGDSAMYLCASSLIGGVESPLHFGNGTRLTVT.

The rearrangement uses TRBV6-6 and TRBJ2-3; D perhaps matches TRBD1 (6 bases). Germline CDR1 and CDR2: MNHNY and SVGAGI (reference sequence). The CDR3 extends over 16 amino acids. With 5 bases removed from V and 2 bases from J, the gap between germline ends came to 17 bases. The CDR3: CASSPRGRRSTDTQYF. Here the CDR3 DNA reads TGTGCCAGCAGTCCCAGGGGACGCCGGTCCACAGATACGCAGTATTTT.

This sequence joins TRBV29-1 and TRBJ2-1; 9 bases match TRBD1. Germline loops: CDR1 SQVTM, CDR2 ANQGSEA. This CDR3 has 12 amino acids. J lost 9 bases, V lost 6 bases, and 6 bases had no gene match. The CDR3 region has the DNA TGCAGCGTGTCACAGGGGGCATCTGAGCAGTTCTTC. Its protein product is CSVSQGASEQFF.

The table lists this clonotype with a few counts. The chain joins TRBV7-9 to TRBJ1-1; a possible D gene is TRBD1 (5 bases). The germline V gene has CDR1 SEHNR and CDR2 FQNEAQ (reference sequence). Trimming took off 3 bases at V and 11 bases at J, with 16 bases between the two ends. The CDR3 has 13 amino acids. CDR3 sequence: CASSLGPRTKAFF. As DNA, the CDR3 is TGTGCCAGCAGCTTGGGACCGCGCACCAAGGCTTTCTTT.